This TCR beta chain was recovered during a study of PD-1 blockade in classical Hodgkin lymphoma. Every patient relapsed after autologous stem cell transplantation, and brentuximab vedotin exposure varied. The data were produced by immunoSEQ multiplex PCR, yet TCRdb's version contains in-frame clones alone and is incomplete. The sample lists around 45,000 clones; around 71% were seen once. The source is a human donor with classical Hodgkin lymphoma. Here the sequenced sample was peripheral blood mononuclear cells (PBMCs), taken at baseline.

CDR3 amino acids: CASKRDPYEQYF. The DNA of the CDR3 is TGTGCCAGCAAACGGGACCCCTACGAGCAGTACTTC. The chain is built from TRBV25-1 and TRBJ2-7; D possibly matches TRBD1 or TRBD2 (5 bases each). CDR1 MGHDK and CDR2 SYGVNS come from the germline V gene. The V end was cut by 7 bases, the J end by 2 bases, with 9 bases between. CDR3 length equals 12 residues.